This entry concerns a single T cell receptor (beta chain). What it recognizes is unknown. The data are from a study of Tregs in tolerant kidney transplant recipients. Turning to the study itself: Recipients received nonmyeloablative bone marrow transplants from related graft donors, with transient mixed chimerism. General observations from the study: Nucleotide sequences could not be compared across some patients' samples due to primer changes. Antigen-driven expansion was suggested because donor-specific Tregs expanded more than all Tregs in tolerant patients.

Clones were sequenced by immunoSEQ multiplex PCR, and TCRdb holds only the in-frame ones, with some missing. The sample has about 48,000 clones, and its top ten clones hold about 0.85%. Thawed PBMCs were FACS-sorted into unstimulated CD4+CD25+CD127- regulatory T cells, CD4+CD25- non-regulatory cells, CD4 and CD8 cells. This TCR derives from a human donor who received a combined kidney and bone marrow transplant. This material consisted of CD4+ T cells from blood, taken before the transplant.

CDR3 region: CASSLGTASGNTIYF. The CDR3 bases that were read are TGCGCCAGCAGCTTGGGGACAGCCTCTGGAAACACC. The chain is built from TRBV5-1 and TRBJ1-3, with D perhaps TRBD1 (6 bases). With the read ending 3 residues before the CDR3 end, the germline J gene is used to fill in that end. Germline loops: CDR1 SGHRS, CDR2 YFSETQ. The CDR3 has 15 amino acids. Trimming pared 0 bases from V and 0 bases from J, leaving 7 bases between.